The 24 T cell receptor beta chains below were found in one sample sequenced in a study of CD4 T cells in relation to SARS-CoV-2 and coronaviruses (dated by TCRdb to the early 2020s). The method behind the library was the immunoSEQ multiplex PCR assay. The clones in this table, taken by TCRdb from immuneACCESS, are in-frame only. Not every clone is retained; where verified, under half of the shortfall comes from an unresolved V gene, and the cause of the rest is unknown. Recorded for this sample are 25,000 to 30,000 clones; about 70% of them occurred a single time. Roughly 25% of the sample comes from the top ten. No antigen has been identified for these receptors. CD4+ T cells from unexposed donors were collected before the COVID-19 pandemic (2011-2018). After more than nine days of culture, CD4+ T cells were isolated with the EasySep CD4+ T cell isolation kit. The source material was CD4+ T cells from PBMCs, cultured in vitro. These receptors came from a human donor in good health.

The V call is TRBV18, the J call TRBJ1-2, with D possibly matching TRBD1 (5 bases). CDR1 is KGHSH, CDR2 LQKENI, per germline. There are 13 residues in the CDR3. The germline V and J ends were trimmed by 3 bases and 8 bases, with 13 bases remaining between them. For the CDR3, the DNA is TGTGCCAGCTCACCCTCCAGGGCGGAGGGCTACACCTTC. Its protein is CASSPSRAEGYTF. The full variable domain, its missing parts supplied by reference TRBV18 and TRBJ1-2, is NAGVMQNPRHLVRRRGQEARLRCSPMKGHSHVYWYRQLPEEGLKFMVYLQKENIIDESGMPKERFSAEFPKEGPSILRIQQVVRGDSAAYFCASSPSRAEGYTFGSGTRLTVV.

The CDR3 region has the DNA TGCGCCAGCAGCTTGTTGTCAGCAACTAATGAAAAACTGTTTTTT. It is translated as CASSLLSATNEKLFF. V usage is TRBV5-1 and J usage is TRBJ1-4; D is uncertain. CDR3 length: 15 amino acids. Germline loops: CDR1 SGHRS, CDR2 YFSETQ. Trimming stripped 1 base from V and 0 bases from J, with 7 bases between.

This clone was observed a handful of times. V gene TRBV11-1 combines with J gene TRBJ2-5, with D tentatively TRBD2 (6 bases). The V end was cut by 3 bases, the J end by 5 bases, with 10 bases between. Germline CDR1 reads SGHAT; CDR2 reads FQDESV (reference sequence). The CDR3 length is 13 residues. CDR3 sequence: CASSLGLAETQYF. For the CDR3, the DNA is TGTGCCAGCAGCTTGGGTCTAGCGGAGACCCAGTACTTC.

The gene calls are TRBV3-1 (or the pseudogene TRBV3-2) and TRBJ1-5; maybe TRBD1 (5 bases). Trimming left V 1 base short and J 3 bases short, with 7 bases between. Germline V gene sequence: CDR1 LGHDT, CDR2 YNNKEL (reference sequence). The CDR3 has 14 amino acids. The CDR3 DNA reads TGTGCCAGCAGCCAAGGGGGACTCAATCAGCCCCAGCATTTT. It translates to CASSQGGLNQPQHF.

The chain uses TRBV7-2 and TRBJ2-1, with D maybe TRBD1 (6 bases). The germline CDR1 and CDR2 sequences are SGHTA and FQGNSA. The CDR3 extends over 15 amino acids. Trimming removed 1 base from V and 6 bases from J, with 13 bases in between. The CDR3 DNA is TGTGCCAGCAGCTTAGAGGACAGCAACGTCAATGAGCAGTTCTTC. Translated, it gives CASSLEDSNVNEQFF. The full variable domain, in which reference TRBV7-2 and TRBJ2-1 provide the parts outside the CDR3, is GAGVSQSPSNKVTEKGKDVELRCDPISGHTALYWYRQSLGQGLEFLIYFQGNSAPDKSGLPSDRFSAERTGGSVSTLTIQRTQQEDSAVYLCASSLEDSNVNEQFFGPGTRLTVL.

In this sample, this clone turned up once. The chain combines TRBV2 with TRBJ2-2; maybe TRBD2 (5 bases). Germline V lookup: CDR1 SNHLY, CDR2 FYNNEI. This CDR3 is 15 amino acids long. Between the trimmed V and J ends, which lost 3 bases and 5 bases, there was a span of 13 bases. CDR3 sequence: CASSESGSRTGELFF. The CDR3 DNA sequence: TGTGCCAGCAGTGAGTCGGGGAGTCGGACCGGGGAGCTGTTTTTT.

V usage is TRBV10-1 and J usage is TRBJ2-6; perhaps TRBD1 as D (6 bases). The V gene lost 4 bases and the J gene lost 11 bases, with 12 bases spanning the gap. CDR1 and CDR2 (germline): WNHNN, SYGVQD (reference sequence). CDR3 length: 13 amino acids. CDR3 nucleotide sequence: TGCGCCAGCAGTGGGGGGCCCCCCGACGTCCTGACTTTC. As protein: CASSGGPPDVLTF.

The chain employs TRBV7-2 and TRBJ1-2; D unclear. The CDR3 consists of 15 residues. V gave up 0 bases and J gave up 7 bases, with 15 bases separating them. The germline V gene encodes CDR1 SGHTA and CDR2 FQGNSA. The CDR3 region is CASSLALGKRGGYTF. DNA for the CDR3: TGTGCCAGCAGCTTAGCGCTAGGAAAAAGAGGTGGCTACACCTTC.

This clone was picked up a small number of times. The V and J genes are TRBV30 and TRBJ1-2; D may be TRBD1 (6 bases). Germline CDR1 GTSNPN, CDR2 SVGIG (reference sequence). There are 12 residues in the CDR3. V was pared by 1 base and J by 7 bases, with 10 bases between. The CDR3, as DNA: TGTGCCTGGAGTGCCGCGGGGGCTGGCTACACCTTC. Translating gives CAWSAAGAGYTF.

This rearrangement joins TRBV18 to TRBJ2-1, with 11 bases matching TRBD1. V gave up 0 bases and J gave up 6 bases; unmatched junction bases: 4. The germline gives CDR1 KGHSH, CDR2 LQKENI. The CDR3 covers 16 residues. The CDR3 nucleotides are TGTGCCAGCTCACCACCGTTAGGGACAGGGGGCAATGAGCAGTTCTTC. Translating gives CASSPPLGTGGNEQFF. Supplemented by reference TRBV18 and TRBJ2-1, the full variable domain reads NAGVMQNPRHLVRRRGQEARLRCSPMKGHSHVYWYRQLPEEGLKFMVYLQKENIIDESGMPKERFSAEFPKEGPSILRIQQVVRGDSAAYFCASSPPLGTGGNEQFFGPGTRLTVL.

J is TRBJ2-7 and V is TRBV6-4; 12 nucleotides line up with TRBD2. From germline, CDR1 is MRHNA and CDR2 SNTAGT. V gave up 5 bases and J gave up 1 base; unmatched junction bases: 9. The CDR3 has 17 amino acids. The CDR3 DNA sequence: TGTGCCAGCAGTAAAGGGACTAGCGGGTTCCATTCCTACGAGCAGTACTTC. Translating it yields CASSKGTSGFHSYEQYF.

The chain joins TRBV7-8 to TRBJ2-3, with 11 nucleotides matching TRBD2. V lost 5 bases to trimming and J lost 6 bases; unmatched junction nucleotides: 22. The CDR3 runs 20 residues. Per the germline V gene, CDR1 is SGHVS and CDR2 is FQNEAQ. This CDR3 reads CASSRGLVSGGARLRDTQYF. CDR3 DNA: TGTGCCAGCAGCCGGGGGTTGGTTAGCGGGGGGGCCCGTCTTCGTGATACGCAGTATTTT.

The chain links TRBV12-3 or TRBV12-4 to TRBJ1-2; D not resolved. The ends were cut back, 6 bases at V and 2 bases at J, with 10 bases in the middle. CDR3 length: 13 amino acids. CDR3 sequence: CASREDWNYGYTF. For the CDR3, the DNA is TGTGCCAGCAGAGAGGACTGGAACTATGGCTACACCTTC.

The chain employs TRBV5-1 and TRBJ2-6; TRBD1 matches 10 bases. J gave up 3 bases and V 5 bases, and 2 bases lay outside the gene matches. The CDR3 has 15 residues. Germline V lookup: CDR1 SGHRS, CDR2 YFSETQ. As DNA, the CDR3 is TGCGCCAGCAGAGGACAGGGGGTTGGGGCCAACGTCCTGACTTTC. Translating it yields CASRGQGVGANVLTF.

CDR3 region: CASSQLLRGGNEKLFF. The CDR3 region has the DNA TGCGCCAGCAGCCAACTCCTCAGGGGGGGAAATGAAAAACTGTTTTTT. The chain joins TRBV4-1 to TRBJ1-4, with 7 positions matching TRBD1. After removal of 2 bases from V and 5 bases from J, the junction contained 8 bases not matched to a gene. CDR3 size: 16 residues. Germline V lookup: CDR1 MGHRA, CDR2 YSYEKL.

This clone was observed once. The chain joins TRBV5-1 to TRBJ1-5; 8 nucleotides match TRBD1. Germline trimming cut 1 base from V and 2 bases from J; bases unmatched to any gene: 2. The CDR3 length is 15 residues. Germline V lookup: CDR1 SGHRS, CDR2 YFSETQ. The CDR3 region is CASSLQGAGNQPQHF. The CDR3 DNA sequence: TGCGCCAGCAGCTTGCAGGGGGCGGGCAATCAGCCCCAGCATTTT.

The chain combines TRBV28 with TRBJ2-6, with D uncertain. The length of the CDR3 is 14 residues. V lost 6 bases, J lost 0 bases, and 6 bases lay in between. Germline values: CDR1 MDHEN, CDR2 SYDVKM. CDR3 loop: CASSASSGANVLTF. The CDR3 nucleotides read TGTGCCAGCAGCGCCAGCTCTGGGGCCAACGTCCTGACTTTC.

The chain uses TRBV6-2 or TRBV6-3 and TRBJ1-4; tentative D call: TRBD1 (6 bases). Germline V gene lookup returns CDR1 MNHEY and CDR2 SVGEGT. Trimming removed 0 bases at V and 0 bases at J, with 11 bases between. The CDR3 runs 17 residues. Here the CDR3 DNA reads TGTGCCAGCAGTTACTCGACAGGAGTTGCAACTAATGAAAAACTGTTTTTT. Its translation is CASSYSTGVATNEKLFF.

J is TRBJ2-7 and V is TRBV5-8; D uncertain. With 1 base removed from V and 2 bases from J, the gap between germline ends came to 10 bases. The CDR3 spans 14 residues. Germline V lookup: CDR1 SGHTS, CDR2 YDEGEE. The CDR3 sequence: CASSLRLSTYEQYF. The CDR3 bases are TGTGCCAGCAGCTTGAGGTTGTCTACCTACGAGCAGTACTTC.

The chain recombines TRBV6-5 with TRBJ2-1; 8 positions agree with TRBD2. J lost 4 bases, V lost 6 bases, and 5 bases had no gene match. This CDR3 has 14 amino acids. Looked up from germline, CDR1 is MNHEY and CDR2 is SVGAGI. CDR3 in amino acids: CASRLAGSYNEQFF. The CDR3 DNA is TGTGCCAGCAGATTAGCGGGATCATACAATGAGCAGTTCTTC.

This clone was picked up one time. Here the CDR3 omits its conserved ending phenylalanine or tryptophan, so a read error is the likely source. The limits of the CDR3 on the DNA are not certain, so only TCRdb's listed CDR3 is given. The rearrangement links TRBV6-2 or TRBV6-3 to TRBJ2-3; no check of the table's D call, TRBD1, against the DNA was made. From its first to its last residue, the CDR3 has 10 amino acids. The V gene's germline CDR1 is MNHEY and CDR2 SVGEGT. The CDR3 sequence: CASSSHLRGK.

The CDR3: CSVDGGGYTF. In DNA form, the CDR3 reads TGCAGCGTTGATGGGGGGGGCTACACCTTC. This chain links TRBV29-1 with TRBJ1-2, with D possibly matching TRBD1 (5 bases). Between the trimmed V and J ends, which lost 3 bases and 8 bases, there was a span of 7 bases. There are 10 residues in the CDR3. Per the germline V gene, CDR1 is SQVTM and CDR2 is ANQGSEA.

The genes are TRBV7-9 and TRBJ2-5; D not certain. CDR3 size: 12 residues. Germline V gene lookup returns CDR1 SEHNR and CDR2 FQNEAQ (reference sequence). V lost 5 bases and J lost 5, with 9 bases in between. CDR3 coding DNA: TGTGCCAGCAGCGGAGTGGGGGAGACCCAGTACTTC. It yields the protein CASSGVGETQYF.

The J gene is TRBJ2-7, the V gene TRBV7-9; 11 nucleotides agree with TRBD2. The CDR3 loop spans 17 amino acids. Germline V gives CDR1 SEHNR, CDR2 FQNEAQ (reference sequence). The V segment lost 6 bases and the J segment 2 bases; nucleotides outside the gene matches: 12. In nucleotides, the CDR3 is TGTGCCAGCAGGCCCCCGGGACTAGCGGAAGGAGCCTACGAGCAGTACTTC. Encoded protein: CASRPPGLAEGAYEQYF.